This TCR beta chain came from a study of cytomegalovirus exposure and HLA in healthy donors. It was healthy bone marrow donors who served as donors. Donors were ostensibly healthy at sampling, although undocumented immune exposures were probable. As for this clone: As yet, its antigen is unknown.

With 4 bases clipped from V and 1 base from J, the junction kept 10 bases outside the gene matches. Germline loops: CDR1 SEHNR, CDR2 FQNEAQ (reference sequence). The CDR3 consists of 19 residues. Amplification used 60 Vbeta primers and 13 Jbeta primers. Profiling relied on immunoSEQ multiplex PCR, and the TCRdb table lists in-frame clones only, not all of them. Of roughly 150,000 clones in the sample, around 73% were seen once. Study outcomes and limitations: Researchers reported from a later analysis that most CMV-associated TCR beta chains appeared HLA-restricted.

The J gene is TRBJ2-1, the V gene TRBV7-9; 13 bases fit TRBD2. The material sequenced was PBMCs. The TCR sequence derives from a woman between 18 and 29 years old in good health and CMV-seropositive. The CDR3 nucleotides are TGTGCCAGCAGCTCTAGACTAGCGGGGGGCTTCCCTTCCTACAATGAGCAGTTCTTC. Translated, it gives CASSSRLAGGFPSYNEQFF.